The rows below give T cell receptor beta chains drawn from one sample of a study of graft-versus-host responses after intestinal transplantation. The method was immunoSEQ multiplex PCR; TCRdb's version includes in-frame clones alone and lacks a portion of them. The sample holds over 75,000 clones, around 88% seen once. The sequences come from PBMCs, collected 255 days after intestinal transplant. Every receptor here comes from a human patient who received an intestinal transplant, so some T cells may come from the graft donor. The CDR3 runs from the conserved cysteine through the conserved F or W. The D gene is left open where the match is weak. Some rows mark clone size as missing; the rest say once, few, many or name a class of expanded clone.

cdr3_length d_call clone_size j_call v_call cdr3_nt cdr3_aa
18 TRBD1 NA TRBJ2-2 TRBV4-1 TGCGCCAGCAGCCAACACGGTGGTAGACAGGGTTGGACCGGGGAGCTGTTTTTT CASSQHGGRQGWTGELFF
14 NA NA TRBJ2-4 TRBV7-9 TGTGCCAGCAGCTTAGCACAGACTAGGTACATTCAGTACTTC CASSLAQTRYIQYF
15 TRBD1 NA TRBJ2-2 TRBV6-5 TGTGCCAGCAGTCTTGGACAGGGTTGGACCGGGGAGCTGTTTTTT CASSLGQGWTGELFF
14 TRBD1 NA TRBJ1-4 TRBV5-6 TGTGCCAGCAGCTCGACAGGGAGCAATGAAAAACTGTTTTTT CASSSTGSNEKLFF
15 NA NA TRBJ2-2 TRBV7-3 TGTGCCAGCAGCCTCGACAGGTTGGGCACCGGGGAGCTGTTTTTT CASSLDRLGTGELFF
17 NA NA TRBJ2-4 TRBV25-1 TGTGCCAGCAGTCGCGCTGAAGGGGCGTACGCCAAAAACATTCAGTACTTC CASSRAEGAYAKNIQYF
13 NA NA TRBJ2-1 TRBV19 TGTGCCAGTAGTATAGGGTCTCTCAATGAGCAGTTCTTC CASSIGSLNEQFF
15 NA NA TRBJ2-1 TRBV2 TGTGCCACCCCTGGGCTTCAGAGCTCCTACAATGAGCAGTTCTTC CATPGLQSSYNEQFF
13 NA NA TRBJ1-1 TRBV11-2 TGTGCCAGCAGATTGACAGGGAACACTGAAGCTTTCTTT CASRLTGNTEAFF
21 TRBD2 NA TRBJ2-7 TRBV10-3 TGTGCCATCAGTGGGTATGCAGGACCGGGACTAGCGGGAGTCCACCCCTACGAGCAGTACTTC CAISGYAGPGLAGVHPYEQYF
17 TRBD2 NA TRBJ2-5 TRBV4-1 TGCGCCAGCAGCCAAGGGCTACTAGCGGGGGGAGCAGAGACCCAGTACTTC CASSQGLLAGGAETQYF
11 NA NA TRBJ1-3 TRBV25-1 TGTGCCAGCATTCGGGAAGACACCATATATTTT CASIREDTIYF
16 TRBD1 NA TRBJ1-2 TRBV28 TGTGCCAGCAGCCATTTGGCCCCAGGGGGTCACTATGGCTACACCTTC CASSHLAPGGHYGYTF
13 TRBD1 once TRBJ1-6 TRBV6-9 TGTGCCAGGGGACAGGTCATTAATTCACCCCTCCACTTT CARGQVINSPLHF
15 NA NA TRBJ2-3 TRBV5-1 TGCGCCAGCAGCTTGAAGGGGGAACGCACAGAAACGCAGTATTTT CASSLKGERTETQYF
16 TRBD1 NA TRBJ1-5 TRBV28 TGTGCCAGCAGTCCAAATGGACAGGGGATTGATCAGCCCCAGCATTTT CASSPNGQGIDQPQHF
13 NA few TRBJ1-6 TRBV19 TGTGCCAGCAGGGAATTGGGTAATTCACCCCTCCACTTT CASRELGNSPLHF
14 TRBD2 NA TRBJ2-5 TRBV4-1 TGCGCCAGCAGCGGGACTAGCGGAAAAGAGACCCAGTACTTC CASSGTSGKETQYF
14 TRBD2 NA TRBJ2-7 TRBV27 TGTGCCAGCAGCCTGATAGCGGGAGGGCAAGAGCAGTACTTC CASSLIAGGQEQYF
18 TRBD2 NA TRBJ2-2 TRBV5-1 TGCGCCAGCAGCTTGGGAAGACTAGCGGGGGTACACACCGGGGAGCTGTTTTTT CASSLGRLAGVHTGELFF
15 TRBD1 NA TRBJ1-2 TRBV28 TGTGCCAGCAGTTTAACGGGACAGGGGGAGAATGGCTACACCTTC CASSLTGQGENGYTF
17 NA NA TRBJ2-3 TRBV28 TGTGCCAGCAGTCTACGAACTAGCAGCCGGAGCACAGATACGCAGTATTTT CASSLRTSSRSTDTQYF
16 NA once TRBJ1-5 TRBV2 TGTGCCAGCAGCATCGGGACACCTTATAGCAATCAGCCCCAGCATTTT CASSIGTPYSNQPQHF
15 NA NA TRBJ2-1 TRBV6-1 TGTGCCAGCAGTGAGCACGGGCGGAAATTCAATGAGCAGTTCTTC CASSEHGRKFNEQFF
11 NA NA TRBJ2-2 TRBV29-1 TGCAGCGTTGGCGGGGCCGGGGAGCTGTTTTTT CSVGGAGELFF